What follows are 2 T cell receptor beta chains derived from one specimen sequenced in a study of CD8+ T cells in alopecia areata. Sequencing templates came from extracted RNA that was reverse transcribed into cDNA. Method: immunoSEQ multiplex PCR; TCRdb's copy keeps in-frame clones and lacks some. The sample consists of some 14,000 clones, over 50% of them appearing once. CD4+ cells belonging to several patients, who were in the biomarker study, were further sorted into CD25+CD127- cells. What was sequenced was CD4+ Tregs sorted from blood. The origin of the receptors is a human donor with alopecia areata.

The chain couples TRBV19 to TRBJ2-7; 13 positions agree with TRBD2. CDR1 LNHDA and CDR2 SQIVND come from the germline V gene (reference sequence). CDR3 length: 17 residues. V shed 6 bases and J 2 bases; nucleotides not matched to a gene: 10. Here the CDR3 reads CASSPSGLAGETYEQYF. CDR3 sequence (DNA): TGTGCCAGTAGCCCTTCCGGACTAGCGGGAGAAACCTACGAGCAGTACTTC.

The V call is TRBV5-4, the J call TRBJ2-5; D is ambiguous. CDR3 size: 15 residues. Per the germline V gene, CDR1 is SGHNT and CDR2 is YYREEE (reference sequence). V lost 0 bases, J lost 4 bases, and 13 bases lay in between. CDR3 in amino acids: CASSLAGPLVETQYF. The CDR3 bases are TGTGCCAGCAGCTTGGCCGGGCCCTTGGTAGAGACCCAGTACTTC.